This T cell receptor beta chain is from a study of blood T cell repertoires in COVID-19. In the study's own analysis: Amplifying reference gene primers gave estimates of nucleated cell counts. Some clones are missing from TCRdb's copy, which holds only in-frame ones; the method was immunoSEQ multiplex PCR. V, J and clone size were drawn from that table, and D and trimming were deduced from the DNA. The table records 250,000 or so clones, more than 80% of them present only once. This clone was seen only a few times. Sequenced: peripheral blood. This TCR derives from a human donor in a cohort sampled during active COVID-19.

CDR3 residues: CASSEGLAGPEVGYNEQFF. The CDR3 DNA sequence: TGTGCCAGCAGTGAAGGACTAGCGGGTCCGGAGGTGGGGTACAATGAGCAGTTCTTC. The chain combines TRBV2 with TRBJ2-1; 10 bases fit TRBD2. The germline gives CDR1 SNHLY, CDR2 FYNNEI. V lost 1 base, J lost 4 bases, and 13 bases stayed unmatched. The CDR3 covers 19 residues.